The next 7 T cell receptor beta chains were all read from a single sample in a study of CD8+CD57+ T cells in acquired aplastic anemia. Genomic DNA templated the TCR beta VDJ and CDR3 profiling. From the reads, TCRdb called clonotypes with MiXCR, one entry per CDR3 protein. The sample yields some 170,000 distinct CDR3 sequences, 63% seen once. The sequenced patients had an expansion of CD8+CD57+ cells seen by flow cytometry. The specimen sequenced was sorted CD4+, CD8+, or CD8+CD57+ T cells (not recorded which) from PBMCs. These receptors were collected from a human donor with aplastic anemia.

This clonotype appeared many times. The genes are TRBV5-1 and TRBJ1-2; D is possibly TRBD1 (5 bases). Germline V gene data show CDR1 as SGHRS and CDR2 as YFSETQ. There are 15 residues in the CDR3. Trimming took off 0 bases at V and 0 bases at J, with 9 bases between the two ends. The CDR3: CASSLEAGPNYGYTF. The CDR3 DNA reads TGCGCCAGCAGCTTGGAAGCAGGGCCTAACTATGGCTACACCTTC.

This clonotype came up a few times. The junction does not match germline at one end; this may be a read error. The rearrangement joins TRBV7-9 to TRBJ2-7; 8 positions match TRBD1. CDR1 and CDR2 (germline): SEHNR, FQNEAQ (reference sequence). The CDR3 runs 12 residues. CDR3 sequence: CASSLAGQGSVF. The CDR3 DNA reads TGTGCCAGCAGCTTAGCTGGACAGGGCTCAGTCTTC. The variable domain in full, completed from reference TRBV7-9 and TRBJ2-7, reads DTGVSQNPRHKITKRGQNVTFRCDPISEHNRLYWYRQTLGQGPEFLTYFQNEAQLEKSRLLSDRFSAERPKGSFSTLEIQRTEQGDSAMYLCASSLAGQGSVFGPGTRLTVT.

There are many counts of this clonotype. The CDR3 loop is CAHRDRGIYEQYF. The DNA of the CDR3 is TGTGCCCACCGGGACAGGGGAATCTACGAGCAGTACTTC. This sequence joins TRBV2 and TRBJ2-7; 10 nucleotides align to TRBD1. This CDR3 has 13 amino acids. The trim removed 11 bases at V and 3 bases at J, leaving 7 bases unmatched. CDR1 and CDR2 from the germline V gene are SNHLY and FYNNEI.

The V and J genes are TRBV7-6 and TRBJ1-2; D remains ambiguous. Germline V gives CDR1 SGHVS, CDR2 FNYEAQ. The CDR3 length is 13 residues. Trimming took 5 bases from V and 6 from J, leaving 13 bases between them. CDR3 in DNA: TGTGCCAGCAGCCAACCCCTACGGAATGGCTACACCTTC. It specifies CASSQPLRNGYTF.

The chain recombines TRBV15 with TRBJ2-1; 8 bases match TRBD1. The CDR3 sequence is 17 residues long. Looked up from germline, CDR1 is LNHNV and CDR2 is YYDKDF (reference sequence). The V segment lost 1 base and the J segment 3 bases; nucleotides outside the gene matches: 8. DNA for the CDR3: TGTGCCACCAGCAGAGTTGAGGACAGGGAGATCTACAATGAGCAGTTCTTC. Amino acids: CATSRVEDREIYNEQFF.

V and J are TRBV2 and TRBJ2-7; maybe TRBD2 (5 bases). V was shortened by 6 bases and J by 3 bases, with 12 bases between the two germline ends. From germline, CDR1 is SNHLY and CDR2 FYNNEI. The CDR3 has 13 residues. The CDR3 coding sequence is TGTGCCAGCAGAGGGTCGGGGTTCTACGAGCAGTACTTC. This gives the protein CASRGSGFYEQYF.

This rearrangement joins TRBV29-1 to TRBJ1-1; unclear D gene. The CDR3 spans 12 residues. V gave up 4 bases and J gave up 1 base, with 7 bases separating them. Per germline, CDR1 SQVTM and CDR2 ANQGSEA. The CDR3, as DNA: TGCAGCGTTGTTTCTGCGAACACTGAAGCTTTCTTT. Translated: CSVVSANTEAFF.